This TCR beta chain was sequenced in a study of shared clonotypes between healthy human individuals. The germline V and J ends were trimmed by 4 bases and 10 bases, with 10 bases remaining between them. Germline CDR1 and CDR2: MGHDK and SYGVNS. The CDR3 totals 11 residues. This clone was counted a few times. The data were produced by immunoSEQ multiplex PCR, yet TCRdb's version contains in-frame clones alone and is incomplete. The sample records roughly 720,000 clones, roughly 87% being singletons. Sequenced material: memory CD8+ T cells from PBMCs. Subset reported: CD45RO+ cells pooled with CCR7-negative TemRA cells. The V gene is TRBV25-1, the J gene TRBJ1-1; D is uncertain. The source of this sequence is a man younger than 35 in good health. Some clones in this sample may be carry-over from other donors' samples. The CDR3 coding sequence is TGTGCCAGCAGTGCGTCAGTGATAGCTTTCTTT. Its translation: CASSASVIAFF.